This TCR beta chain was retrieved from a study of T cells in Graves' hyperthyroidism and ophthalmopathy (dated by TCRdb to the late 2010s). Regarding the study in general: Peripheral blood samples were taken at the time of initial diagnosis, prior to any treatment. TCR V-J signatures able to tell the groups apart were searched for in a discovery cohort of around 95 patients, of whom around 43 had Graves' ophthalmopathy and 55 to 65 had stable Graves' hyperthyroidism. Prospective prediction of ophthalmopathy was tested in an independent validation cohort consisting of some 19 hyperthyroidism patients and around 17 patients who later progressed to ophthalmopathy. The 90 to 100 discovery patients were randomly divided into training and test sets at a 7:3 ratio. In addition, the study compared T-cell repertoires in thyroid tissue and in blood from roughly 6 Graves' hyperthyroidism patients. After sampling, hyperthyroidism patients received methimazole starting at 30 mg daily, and ophthalmopathy patients received high-dose intravenous methylprednisolone. TCR Vbeta CDR3 sequencing of 140 or so peripheral blood samples (over 40 ophthalmopathy, about 74 hyperthyroidism and approximately 17 progressor patients) is reported in the paper. Here is what the overall study found, with its caveats: Ophthalmopathy was separated from stable hyperthyroidism by a 13 V-J signature model, with approximately 86% sensitivity and about 81% specificity obtained in cross-validation and 80%/75% obtained in testing. In validation, the model predicted progression to ophthalmopathy with 55% to 71% sensitivity and less than 75% specificity, a median of 6.5 months before onset. No statistical method was used to set the sample size in advance, and investigators knew the group allocation. Blood samples also contained most of the expanded thyroid clonotypes (frequency above 0.001), which suggests that blood repertoires may reflect thyroid immune responses.

The CDR3 has 14 amino acids, counting the end cysteine and phenylalanine. The CDR3 DNA has 42 bases and is translated from base 1. For CDR1 and CDR2, the germline V gene lists MNHEY and SVGEGT. V ends up 4 bases short and J 1 base short, with an unmatched junction base count of 0. The TCR beta CDR3 regions were amplified from RNA transcripts. The first round of RT-PCR for the TCR CDR3 was performed with the HTBI primer set and the Qiagen OneStep RT-PCR kit. Libraries were constructed in a second round of multiplex PCR, after which size selection and purification were performed. Sequencing of the libraries was done on an Illumina HiSeq2000 using paired-end 100 bp reads. As for how the authors treated the data: SOAPnuke was used to process the raw data, throwing out any read that contained adapters or uncalled bases, had a mean Phred below 15, or lacked an exact constant-primer or identifier match. COPE v1.2.5 was used to merge high-quality paired reads, and clonotypes were defined as unique nucleotide sequences. MiTCR v1.1 was used to align the clonotypes against IMGT TRBV, TRBD and TRBJ reference segments. Only V-J combinations with frequency above 0.0001, covering 99.2% of repertoires, were analysed. The TCS score was defined as the ratio of F50 (clonal expansion) to E x V (chaos), calculated using BLOSUM62-based TCRdist between CDR3 peptides within each V-J. Welch's t-statistics and random forest reduced 514 V-J features to 10 to 15, which were used in a naive Bayes classifier (R e1071). Clones were called with MiXCR by TCRdb after fastp trimmed the public reads at Q25, and only in-frame beta chains were retained. Merged by CDR3 protein, the rows form single entries marked with the most common genes and DNA. TCRdb, not the authors, supplied the V and J calls. The sample contains around 300,000 distinct CDR3 sequences, about an eighth of them found a single time. The ten largest clonotypes hold roughly 33% of the sample.

This clonotype was observed at least ten times. This receptor's antigen is unknown. Base qualities are not at hand, and no much larger clone is one base apart. Moderately to severely active disease, a Clinical Activity Score of at least 3, a NOSPECS grade of at least 4, and a duration under 3 months were present in ophthalmopathy patients. Exclusion was applied to patients with uncontrolled infections, other autoimmune diseases, pregnancy or lactation. Clinical symptoms, serum thyroxine and TRAb, thyroid ultrasound, and orbital computed tomography formed the basis for the diagnoses. PBMCs were isolated from about 10 ml of fresh peripheral blood by Ficoll-Paque density gradient centrifugation. Trizol reagent was used to extract total RNA, and RNA quality was then checked on an Agilent 2100 Bioanalyzer.

The chain joins TRBV6-2 or TRBV6-3 to TRBJ2-5; the junction holds 10 bases that match TRBD2. The source material was blood. The sequence derives from a woman in her thirties or forties with Graves' ophthalmopathy. The DNA reads TGTGCCAGCAGTTGGACTAGCGGCCAAGAGACCCAGTACTTC. This translates into CASSWTSGQETQYF.